The 5 T cell receptor beta chains given below trace back to one sample, sequenced in a study of cytomegalovirus exposure and HLA in healthy donors. Vbeta (60) and Jbeta (13) primers were used in the PCR. TCRdb's table, derived via immunoSEQ multiplex PCR, lists solely in-frame clones and lacks some. Seen here are about 150,000 clones, nearly 80% observed once, and the top ten hold around 14%. Sequencing was performed on PBMCs. The receptors derive from a woman in her thirties or forties in good health and CMV-seronegative.

The chain has TRBV5-6 and TRBJ2-7; 9 bases map to TRBD2. The CDR3 contains 15 residues. Germline V gives CDR1 SGHDT, CDR2 YYEEEE. Losses at the gene ends were 0 bases for V and 7 bases for J; bases not matched to a gene: 8. The CDR3 region has the DNA TGTGCCAGCAGCTTGGGCCTAGCGGGGTTGGGAGAGCAGTACTTC. As protein: CASSLGLAGLGEQYF. The full variable domain, with the rest looked up from reference TRBV5-6 and TRBJ2-7, is DAGVTQSPTHLIKTRGQQVTLRCSPKSGHDTVSWYQQALGQGPQFIFQYYEEEERQRGNFPDRFSGHQFPNYSSELNVNALLLGDSALYLCASSLGLAGLGEQYFGPGTRLTVT.

The chain employs TRBV7-8 and TRBJ2-5; D call uncertain. Trimming took off 1 base at V and 7 bases at J, with 13 bases between the two ends. This CDR3 is built from 14 residues. Looked up from germline, CDR1 is SGHVS and CDR2 is FQNEAQ. The CDR3 protein is CASSLDGSAGTQYF. CDR3 bases: TGTGCCAGCAGCTTAGATGGGTCGGCAGGGACCCAGTACTTC.

This clone was seen a single time. The chain combines TRBV21-1 with TRBJ1-1; TRBD1 is taken as the D call from the table, unchecked against the DNA. TRBV21-1 is a pseudogene locus. This CDR3 has 14 amino acids. Here the CDR3 reads CASISRGRETEAFF. The CDR3 region has the DNA TGTGCCAGCATTTCCAGGGGGCGGGAGACTGAAGCTTTCTTT.

V and J are TRBV21-1 and TRBJ2-4; the table's D call TRBD2 went unverified against the DNA. TRBV21-1 is a recognized pseudogene. CDR3 size: 17 residues. The CDR3 region has the DNA TGTGCCAGCAGCAGAGGTTCCCGGGAGGGAGGCAAAAACATTCAGTACTTC. It codes for CASSRGSREGGKNIQYF.

The chain carries TRBV15 and TRBJ1-5; TRBD1 is a possible D gene (6 bases). The V gene lost 3 bases and the J gene lost 5 bases, with 14 bases spanning the gap. This CDR3 is 15 amino acids long. Per germline, CDR1 LNHNV and CDR2 YYDKDF (reference sequence). In DNA form, the CDR3 reads TGTGCCACCAGCAGTAGTTACAGGGATGATCAGCCCCAGCATTTT. As protein: CATSSSYRDDQPQHF.